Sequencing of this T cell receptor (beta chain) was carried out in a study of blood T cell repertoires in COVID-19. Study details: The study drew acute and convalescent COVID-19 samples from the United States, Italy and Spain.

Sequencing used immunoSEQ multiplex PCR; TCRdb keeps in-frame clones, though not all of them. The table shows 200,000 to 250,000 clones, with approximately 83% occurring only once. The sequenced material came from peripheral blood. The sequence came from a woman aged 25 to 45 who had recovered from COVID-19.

CDR3 protein: CAWSVGVAALTKNIQYF. The CDR3, as DNA: TGTGCCTGGAGTGTAGGGGTGGCAGCATTAACCAAAAACATTCAGTACTTC. The chain carries TRBV30 and TRBJ2-4, with D tentatively TRBD1 (5 bases). The CDR3 length is 17 residues. The V and J ends lost 0 bases and 2 bases respectively, with 17 bases between them. Per germline, CDR1 GTSNPN and CDR2 SVGIG (reference sequence).